Sequencing of this TCR beta chain was carried out in a study of T-cell reconstitution after alpha-beta-depleted transplantation in children. As regards this clonotype: Its specificity is unknown.

Library preparation (for TCRbeta) was performed with unique molecular identifiers. In TCRdb, the PCR reads were re-called with MiXCR into one record per CDR3 protein. Among hundreds of thousands of distinct CDR3 sequences listed, about 24% were seen once. The CDR3 contains 16 residues. V lost 1 base and J lost 2, with 12 bases in between. Study conclusions and caveats: Reportedly, roughly two months post-transplant, alpha-beta T cells arose from several hundred expanded graft clones. By one year post-transplant, T-cell counts and diversity largely arose from T cells that were newly produced. After transplant, high TCRbeta diversity at day 60 in some patients arose from surviving recipient T cells and thymic progenitors.

This specimen was PBMCs, mostly from graft donor cells, taken 360 days after TCRalphabeta/CD19-depleted stem cell transplant. V gene TRBV12-3 or TRBV12-4 combines with J gene TRBJ1-5; D perhaps matches TRBD1 (5 bases). This TCR came from a female patient aged 2-10 years who had a stem cell transplant for congenital amegakaryocytic thrombocytopenia, so the T cells may come from the graft donor. The CDR3 reads CASSLGGMVGNQPQHF. The CDR3 region has the DNA TGTGCCAGCAGTTTAGGGGGGATGGTGGGCAATCAGCCCCAGCATTTT.